The next 5 T cell receptor beta chains were all read from a single sample in a study of blood T cell repertoires in COVID-19. Some clones are missing from TCRdb's copy, which holds only in-frame ones; the method was immunoSEQ multiplex PCR. The table shows over 85,000 clones, with about 72% occurring only once. Sequences were obtained from peripheral blood. These receptors were taken from a man in his 60s with active or convalescent COVID-19.

The V call is TRBV6-5, the J call TRBJ1-1; tentatively, D is TRBD1 (6 bases). Looked up from germline, CDR1 is MNHEY and CDR2 is SVGAGI. Trimming shortened V by 10 bases and J by 7 bases, and 16 bases separated the two germline ends. This CDR3 has 12 amino acids. The DNA for the CDR3 is TGTGCCACCCTTACAGGGCCTAGTGAAGCTTTCTTT. Residues: CATLTGPSEAFF.

The chain uses TRBV9 and TRBJ2-2; D is ambiguous. V shed 1 base and J shed 8 bases, with 9 bases lying between them. Per the germline V gene, CDR1 is SGDLS and CDR2 is YYNGEE. The CDR3 extends over 13 amino acids. Written as DNA, the CDR3 is TGTGCCAGCAGCGTATCCCCGTTAGGGGAGCTGTTTTTT. Translation: CASSVSPLGELFF.

The chain joins TRBV19 to TRBJ1-4; TRBD1 aligns across 7 bases. Germline assignment: CDR1 LNHDA and CDR2 SQIVND (reference sequence). Trimming cost V 6 bases and J 5 bases; bases outside gene matches: 9. The CDR3 is 15 amino acids. CDR3 sequence reads: CASSRTGVGNEKLFF. The DNA for the CDR3 is TGTGCCAGTAGCCGTACAGGGGTAGGAAATGAAAAACTGTTTTTT. Full variable domain (rest looked up from reference TRBV19 and TRBJ1-4): DGGITQSPKYLFRKEGQNVTLSCEQNLNHDAMYWYRQDPGQGLRLIYYSQIVNDFQKGDIAEGYSVSREKKESFPLTVTSAQKNPTAFYLCASSRTGVGNEKLFFGSGTQLSVL.

This clone was seen only a few times. This chain joins TRBV7-2 and TRBJ2-1; 7 bases align to TRBD2. This CDR3 is 14 amino acids long. The J segment lost 9 bases and the V segment lost 3 bases, leaving 8 bases of the junction unmatched. Germline V gene sequence: CDR1 SGHTA, CDR2 FQGNSA. DNA of the CDR3: TGTGCCAGCAGCTTTGTAGCGGGTGGGGGTGAGCAGTTCTTC. Translation: CASSFVAGGGEQFF.

The rearrangement links TRBV28 to TRBJ2-1; TRBD1 matches 11 bases. After removal of 7 bases from V and 9 bases from J, the junction contained 8 bases not matched to a gene. CDR3 length: 14 amino acids. Germline V gene data show CDR1 as MDHEN and CDR2 as SYDVKM. The CDR3 coding sequence is TGTGCCAGCACAAAGGACAGGGGGCAAGGTGAGCAGTTCTTC. Amino acid sequence: CASTKDRGQGEQFF.